The next 9 T cell receptor beta chains were all read from a single sample in a study of CD8 T cells in Susac syndrome. Roughly 0.45 to 1 ug RNA was reverse transcribed with random hexamers. TCRdb ran MiXCR on the immunoSEQ multiplex PCR reads and lists one entry per CDR3 protein. The repertoire holds 170,000 or so distinct CDR3 sequences, with roughly 92% as singletons. The sequenced sample was CD4+ T cells from PBMCs. The receptors stem from a human donor with multiple sclerosis.

The chain joins TRBV6-2 or TRBV6-3 to TRBJ1-2; no clear D. This CDR3 spans 16 amino acids. Trimming removed 0 bases from V and 8 bases from J, with 19 bases in between. The germline V gene has CDR1 MNHEY and CDR2 SVGEGT. Written as DNA, the CDR3 is TGTGCCAGCAGTTACTCCGGACCCGGCGGCCTTCGAGGCTACACCTTC. This encodes CASSYSGPGGLRGYTF.

The CDR3 here is CASSEVRGDNSPLHF. CDR3 nucleotides: TGTGCCAGCAGTGAAGTTCGAGGGGATAATTCACCCCTCCACTTT. The chain carries TRBV2 and TRBJ1-6, with D perhaps matching TRBD1 (5 bases). Germline-derived CDR1 and CDR2 are SNHLY and FYNNEI. The CDR3 spans 15 residues. V was pared by 1 base and J by 5 bases, with 9 bases between.

The chain couples TRBV6-6 to TRBJ2-7; TRBD1 matches at 12 bases. V was clipped by 6 bases and J by 5 bases; unmatched bases: 11. Germline V gene sequence: CDR1 MNHNY, CDR2 SVGAGI (reference sequence). The CDR3 totals 16 residues. CDR3 bases: TGTGCCAGCAGAGACCTCCCCGGGACAGGGGGCGACGAGCAGTACTTC. Its protein product is CASRDLPGTGGDEQYF.

The V gene is TRBV30, the J gene TRBJ1-4; TRBD1 agrees at 7 bases. The CDR3 totals 13 residues. J was trimmed by 7 bases and V by 4 bases; bases with no gene match: 6. CDR1 is GTSNPN and CDR2 is SVGIG in the germline V gene (reference sequence). CDR3 amino acids: CAWTGGNGEKLFF. CDR3 sequence (DNA): TGTGCCTGGACAGGGGGAAATGGTGAAAAACTGTTTTTT.

This rearrangement joins TRBV3-1 to TRBJ1-6; tentative D call: TRBD1 (6 bases). Deletions cut 1 base from V and 7 bases from J, with 14 bases between. The CDR3 runs 16 residues. Germline-derived CDR1 and CDR2 are LGHDT and YNNKEL (reference sequence). The CDR3 region has the DNA TGTGCCAGCAGCCAAGGCCCTAAAGGACAGAATTCACCCCTCCACTTT. Translation: CASSQGPKGQNSPLHF.

The chain uses TRBV12-3 or TRBV12-4 and TRBJ1-5; TRBD1 agrees at 7 bases. The CDR3 has 15 amino acids. J lost 4 bases, V lost 5 bases, and 8 bases had no gene match. CDR3 nucleotides: TGTGCCAGCAGTCCGGTGACAGGGTCAAATCAGCCCCAGCATTTT. Translated: CASSPVTGSNQPQHF.

The rearrangement links TRBV19 to TRBJ1-1; TRBD1 agrees at 9 bases. V lost 5 bases to trimming and J lost 5 bases; unmatched junction nucleotides: 9. Germline V gene sequence: CDR1 LNHDA, CDR2 SQIVND (reference sequence). The CDR3 has 15 residues. CDR3 sequence reads: CASSLLQGAETEAFF. The DNA for the CDR3 is TGTGCCAGTAGTCTACTACAGGGGGCTGAGACTGAAGCTTTCTTT.

The chain links TRBV28 to TRBJ2-1; 8 bases align to TRBD2. The germline V gene encodes CDR1 MDHEN and CDR2 SYDVKM. The CDR3 contains 17 residues. V was clipped by 8 bases and J by 0 bases; unmatched bases: 12. The CDR3 sequence is CASVQAGAGSSYNEQFF. As DNA, the CDR3 is TGTGCCAGCGTGCAAGCGGGGGCAGGGAGCTCCTACAATGAGCAGTTCTTC.

This rearrangement joins TRBV30 to TRBJ2-3; D may be TRBD1 (5 bases). V gave up 4 bases and J gave up 5 bases, with 16 bases separating them. The CDR3 has 14 amino acids. The germline CDR1 and CDR2 sequences are GTSNPN and SVGIG (reference sequence). CDR3 sequence reads: CAWNRLGAEDTQYF. The CDR3 region has the DNA TGTGCCTGGAATCGACTTGGGGCGGAAGATACGCAGTATTTT.